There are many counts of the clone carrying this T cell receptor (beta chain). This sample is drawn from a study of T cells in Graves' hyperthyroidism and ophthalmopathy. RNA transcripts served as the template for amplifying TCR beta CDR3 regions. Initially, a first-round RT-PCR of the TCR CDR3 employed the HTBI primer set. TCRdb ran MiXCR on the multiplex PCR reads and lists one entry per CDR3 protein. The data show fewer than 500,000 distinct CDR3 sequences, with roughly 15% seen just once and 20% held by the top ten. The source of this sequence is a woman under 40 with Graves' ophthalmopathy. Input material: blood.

The chain's CDR3 is CASSGGAANTEAFF. In nucleotides, the CDR3 is TGTGCCAGCTCAGGCGGGGCGGCGAACACTGAAGCTTTCTTT. The chain carries TRBV18 and TRBJ1-1, with D tentatively TRBD1 (5 bases). With 5 bases removed from V and 1 base from J, the gap between germline ends came to 11 bases. CDR3 size: 14 residues. Germline loops: CDR1 KGHSH, CDR2 LQKENI.